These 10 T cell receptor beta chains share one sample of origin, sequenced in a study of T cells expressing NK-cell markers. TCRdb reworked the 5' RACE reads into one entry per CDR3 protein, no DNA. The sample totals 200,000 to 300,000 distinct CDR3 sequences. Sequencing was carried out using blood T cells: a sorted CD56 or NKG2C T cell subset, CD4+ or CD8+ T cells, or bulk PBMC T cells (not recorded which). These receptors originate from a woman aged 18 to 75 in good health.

The CDR3 loop reads CSAGGQIETQYF. This chain connects TRBV20-1 to TRBJ2-5; the D gene TCRdb calls, TRBD1, cannot be checked with no DNA. The CDR3 is made up of 12 amino acids. Germline loops: CDR1 DFQATT, CDR2 SNEGSKA (reference sequence).

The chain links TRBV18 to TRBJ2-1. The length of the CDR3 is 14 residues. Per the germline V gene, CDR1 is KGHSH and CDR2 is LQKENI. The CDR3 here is CASSPPGGNNEQFF.

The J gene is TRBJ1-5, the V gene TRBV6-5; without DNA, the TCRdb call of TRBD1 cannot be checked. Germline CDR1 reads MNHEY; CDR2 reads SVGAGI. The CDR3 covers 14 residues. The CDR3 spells CASSYSGGSQPQHF.

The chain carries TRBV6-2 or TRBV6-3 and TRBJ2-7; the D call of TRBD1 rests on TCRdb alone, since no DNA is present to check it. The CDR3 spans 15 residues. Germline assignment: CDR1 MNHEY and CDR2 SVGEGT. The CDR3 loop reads CAGAWGDRSTYEQYF.

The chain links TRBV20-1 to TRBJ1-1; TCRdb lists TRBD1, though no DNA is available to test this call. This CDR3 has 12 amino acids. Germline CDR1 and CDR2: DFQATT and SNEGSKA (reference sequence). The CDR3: CSAPASNTEAFF.

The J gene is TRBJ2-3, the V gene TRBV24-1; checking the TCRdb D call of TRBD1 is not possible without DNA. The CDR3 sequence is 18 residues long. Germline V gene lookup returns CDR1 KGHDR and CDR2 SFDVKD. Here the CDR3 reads CATSDSTTRTGRTDTQYF.

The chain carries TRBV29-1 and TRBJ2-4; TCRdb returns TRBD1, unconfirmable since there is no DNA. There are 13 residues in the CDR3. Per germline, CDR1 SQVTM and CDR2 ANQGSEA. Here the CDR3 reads CSVRWGAKNIQYF.

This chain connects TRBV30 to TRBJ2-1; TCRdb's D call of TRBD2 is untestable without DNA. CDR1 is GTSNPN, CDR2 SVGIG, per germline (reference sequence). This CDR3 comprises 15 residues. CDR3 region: CAWSPLAGGINEQFF.

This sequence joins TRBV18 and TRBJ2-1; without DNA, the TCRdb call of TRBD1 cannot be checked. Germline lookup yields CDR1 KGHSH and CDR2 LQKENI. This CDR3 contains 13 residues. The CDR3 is CASGRQSYNEQFF.

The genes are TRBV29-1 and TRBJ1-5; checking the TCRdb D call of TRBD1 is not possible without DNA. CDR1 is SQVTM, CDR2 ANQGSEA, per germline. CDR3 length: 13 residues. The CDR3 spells CSVATGQDQPQHF.